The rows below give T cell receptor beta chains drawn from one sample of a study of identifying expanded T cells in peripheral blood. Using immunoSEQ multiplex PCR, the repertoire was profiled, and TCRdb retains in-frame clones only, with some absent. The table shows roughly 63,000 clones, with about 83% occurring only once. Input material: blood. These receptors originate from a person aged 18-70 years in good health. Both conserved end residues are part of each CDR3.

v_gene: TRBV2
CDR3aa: CASSADSRTEAFF

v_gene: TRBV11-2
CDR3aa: CASSLGAGTGYTF

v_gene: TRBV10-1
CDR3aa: CASSNGGIQETQYF

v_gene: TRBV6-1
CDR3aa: CASSAGTGGAEAFF

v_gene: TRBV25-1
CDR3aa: CASSRVPDEQFF

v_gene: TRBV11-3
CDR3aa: CASSLGQTSTDTQYF

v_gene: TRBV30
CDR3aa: CAWSTMSGELFF

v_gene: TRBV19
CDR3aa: CASSPPGRGDNSPLHF

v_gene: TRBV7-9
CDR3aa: CASSLAQGREKLFF

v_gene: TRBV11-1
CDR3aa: CASSLSASTTDTQYF

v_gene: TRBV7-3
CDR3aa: CASSLLVRGTGELFF